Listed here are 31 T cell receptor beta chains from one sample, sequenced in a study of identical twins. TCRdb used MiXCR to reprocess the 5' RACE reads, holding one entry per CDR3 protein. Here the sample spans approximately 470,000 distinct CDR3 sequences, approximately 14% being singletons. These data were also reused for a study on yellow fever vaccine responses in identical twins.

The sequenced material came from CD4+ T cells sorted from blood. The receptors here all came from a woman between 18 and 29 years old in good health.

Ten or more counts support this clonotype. CDR3 sequence reads: CSVFVLRGRYGYTF. The CDR3 DNA sequence: TGCAGCGTTTTTGTCCTACGGGGGAGGTATGGCTACACCTTC. This chain connects TRBV29-1 to TRBJ1-2; the D gene is possibly TRBD1 (5 bases). CDR3 length: 14 residues. Germline CDR1 reads SQVTM; CDR2 reads ANQGSEA. V was pared by 5 bases and J by 5 bases, with 18 bases between.

The CDR3: CASSYGTALEKLFF. Here the CDR3 DNA reads TGCGCCAGCAGCTATGGGACAGCCCTTGAAAAACTGTTTTTT. The chain couples TRBV5-1 to TRBJ1-4; 7 bases align to TRBD1. The CDR3 loop spans 14 amino acids. After removal of 3 bases from V and 7 bases from J, the junction contained 6 bases not matched to a gene. CDR1 and CDR2 from the germline V gene are SGHRS and YFSETQ.

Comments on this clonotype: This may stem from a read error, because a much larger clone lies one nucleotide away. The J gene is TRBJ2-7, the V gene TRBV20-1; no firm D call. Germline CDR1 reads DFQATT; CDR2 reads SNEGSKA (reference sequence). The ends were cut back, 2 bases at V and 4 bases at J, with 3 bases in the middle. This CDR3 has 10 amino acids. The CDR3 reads CSARQYEQYF. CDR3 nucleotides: TGCAGTGCTAGACAATACGAGCAGTACTTC.

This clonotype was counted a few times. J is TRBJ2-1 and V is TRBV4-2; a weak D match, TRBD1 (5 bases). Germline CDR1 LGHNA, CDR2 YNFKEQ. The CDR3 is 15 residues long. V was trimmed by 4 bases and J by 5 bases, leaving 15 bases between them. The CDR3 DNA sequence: TGTGCCAGCAGCCCCGAAGGGGCCAGGGACAATGAGCAGTTCTTC. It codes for CASSPEGARDNEQFF.

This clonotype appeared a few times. The CDR3 region is CASSRLWGDEQFF. The CDR3 DNA reads as TGTGCCAGCAGCCGACTTTGGGGCGATGAGCAGTTCTTC. The chain recombines TRBV7-9 with TRBJ2-1, with D perhaps TRBD1 (5 bases). Germline CDR1 is SEHNR and CDR2 is FQNEAQ (reference sequence). Trimming removed 5 bases from V and 8 bases from J, with 13 bases in between. The CDR3 is 13 residues long.

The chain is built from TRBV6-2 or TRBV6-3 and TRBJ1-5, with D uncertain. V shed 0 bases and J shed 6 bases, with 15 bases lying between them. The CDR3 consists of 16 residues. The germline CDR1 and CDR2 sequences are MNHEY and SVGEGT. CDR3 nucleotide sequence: TGTGCCAGCAGTTACTCGGGGAGTAGAAGATTTCAGCCCCAGCATTTT. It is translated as CASSYSGSRRFQPQHF.

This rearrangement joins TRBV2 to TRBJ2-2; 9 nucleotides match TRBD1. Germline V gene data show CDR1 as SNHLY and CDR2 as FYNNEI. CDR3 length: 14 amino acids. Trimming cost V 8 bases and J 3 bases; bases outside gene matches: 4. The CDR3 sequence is CASFRDRDTGELFF. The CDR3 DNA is TGTGCCAGCTTCCGGGACAGGGACACCGGGGAGCTGTTTTTT. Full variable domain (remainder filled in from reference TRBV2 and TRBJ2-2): EPEVTQTPSHQVTQMGQEVILRCVPISNHLYFYWYRQILGQKVEFLVSFYNNEISEKSEIFDDQFSVERPDGSNFTLKIRSTKLEDSAMYFCASFRDRDTGELFFGEGSRLTVL.

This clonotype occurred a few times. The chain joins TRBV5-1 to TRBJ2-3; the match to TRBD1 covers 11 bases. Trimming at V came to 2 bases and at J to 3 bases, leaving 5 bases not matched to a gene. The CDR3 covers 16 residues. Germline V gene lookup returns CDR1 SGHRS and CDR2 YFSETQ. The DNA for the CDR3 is TGCGCCAGCAGCTTCCTTGGACAGGGGGCAACAGATACGCAGTATTTT. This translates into CASSFLGQGATDTQYF.

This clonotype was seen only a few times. The CDR3 sequence: CASSQDQADTQYF. The CDR3 nucleotides are TGTGCCAGCAGCCAAGATCAGGCAGATACGCAGTATTTT. The chain has TRBV4-2 and TRBJ2-3, with unresolved D. The CDR3 is 13 amino acids. Trimming pared 0 bases from V and 4 bases from J, leaving 5 bases between. Looked up from germline, CDR1 is LGHNA and CDR2 is YNFKEQ.

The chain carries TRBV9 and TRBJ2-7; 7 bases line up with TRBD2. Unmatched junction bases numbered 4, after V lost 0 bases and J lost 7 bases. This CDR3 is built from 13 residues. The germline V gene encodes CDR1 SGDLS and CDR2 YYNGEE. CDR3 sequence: CASSVVPGGEQYF. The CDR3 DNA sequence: TGTGCCAGCAGCGTAGTACCCGGGGGGGAGCAGTACTTC.

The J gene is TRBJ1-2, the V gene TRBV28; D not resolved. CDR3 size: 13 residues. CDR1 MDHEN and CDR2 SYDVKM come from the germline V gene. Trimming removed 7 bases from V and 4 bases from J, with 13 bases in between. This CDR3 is CASTGLTIYGYTF. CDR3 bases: TGTGCCAGCACCGGACTGACCATCTATGGCTACACCTTC.

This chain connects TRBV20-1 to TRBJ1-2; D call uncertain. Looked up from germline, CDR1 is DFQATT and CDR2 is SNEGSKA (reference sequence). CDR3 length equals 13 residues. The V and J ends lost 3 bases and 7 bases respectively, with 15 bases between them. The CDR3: CSASLGFLFGYTF. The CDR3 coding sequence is TGCAGTGCTAGTTTGGGGTTTCTTTTTGGCTACACCTTC.

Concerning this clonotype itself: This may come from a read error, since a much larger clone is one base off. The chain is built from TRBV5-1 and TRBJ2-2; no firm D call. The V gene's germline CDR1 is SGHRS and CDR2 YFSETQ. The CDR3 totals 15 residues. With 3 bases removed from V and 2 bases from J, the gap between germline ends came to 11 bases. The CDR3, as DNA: TGCGCCAGCAGCTCGGGCCTTAATAACACCGGGGAGCTGTTTTTT. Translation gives CASSSGLNNTGELFF.

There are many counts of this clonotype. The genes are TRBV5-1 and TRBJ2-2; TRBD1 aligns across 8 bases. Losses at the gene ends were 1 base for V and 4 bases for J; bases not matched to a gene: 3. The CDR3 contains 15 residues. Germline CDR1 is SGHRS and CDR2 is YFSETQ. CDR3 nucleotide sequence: TGCGCCAGCAGCTTGACAGGGGGTATCACCGGGGAGCTGTTTTTT. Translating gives CASSLTGGITGELFF.

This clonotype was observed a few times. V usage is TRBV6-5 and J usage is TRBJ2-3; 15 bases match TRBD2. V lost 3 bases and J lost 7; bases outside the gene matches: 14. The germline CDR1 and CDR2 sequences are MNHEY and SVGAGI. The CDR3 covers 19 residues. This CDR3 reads CASSYFTGTSGGQPHTQYF. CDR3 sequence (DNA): TGTGCCAGCAGTTATTTCACCGGGACTAGCGGGGGGCAACCCCATACGCAGTATTTT.

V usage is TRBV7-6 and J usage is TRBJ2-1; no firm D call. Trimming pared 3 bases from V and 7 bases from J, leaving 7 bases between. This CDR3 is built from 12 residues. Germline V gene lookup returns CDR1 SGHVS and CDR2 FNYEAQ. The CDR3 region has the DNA TGTGCCAGCAGCTTGTACGCAAATGAGCAGTTCTTC. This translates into CASSLYANEQFF.

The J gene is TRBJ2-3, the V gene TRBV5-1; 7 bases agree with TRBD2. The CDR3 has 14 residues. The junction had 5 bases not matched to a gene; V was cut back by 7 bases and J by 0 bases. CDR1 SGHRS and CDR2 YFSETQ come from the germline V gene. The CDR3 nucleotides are TGCGCCAGCGGAGCGGGGACTAGCACAGATACGCAGTATTTT. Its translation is CASGAGTSTDTQYF.

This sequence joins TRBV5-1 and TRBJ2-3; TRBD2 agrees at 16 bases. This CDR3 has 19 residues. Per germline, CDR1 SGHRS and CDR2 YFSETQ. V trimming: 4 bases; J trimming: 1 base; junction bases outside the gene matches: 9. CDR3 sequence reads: CASSAGLAGGTDRTDTQYF. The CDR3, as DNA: TGCGCCAGCAGCGCGGGACTAGCGGGAGGGACCGACCGCACAGATACGCAGTATTTT.

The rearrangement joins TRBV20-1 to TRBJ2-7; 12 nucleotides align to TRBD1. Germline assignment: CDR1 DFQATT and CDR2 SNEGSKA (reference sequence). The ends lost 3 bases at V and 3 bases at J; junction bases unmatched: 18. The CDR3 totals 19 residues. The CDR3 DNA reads TGCAGTGCTAGGACTATCCGAGGGACAGGGGGCGCGAACAGCTACGAGCAGTACTTC. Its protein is CSARTIRGTGGANSYEQYF.

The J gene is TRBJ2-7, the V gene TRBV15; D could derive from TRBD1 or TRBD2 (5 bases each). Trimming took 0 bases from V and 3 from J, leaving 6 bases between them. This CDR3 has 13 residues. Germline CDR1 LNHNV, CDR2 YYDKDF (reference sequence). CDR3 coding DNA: TGTGCCACCAGCAGAGAGAGGGGCTACGAGCAGTACTTC. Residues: CATSRERGYEQYF.

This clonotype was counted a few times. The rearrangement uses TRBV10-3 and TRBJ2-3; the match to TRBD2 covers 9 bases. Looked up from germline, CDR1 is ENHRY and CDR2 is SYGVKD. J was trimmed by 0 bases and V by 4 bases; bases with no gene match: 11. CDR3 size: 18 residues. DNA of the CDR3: TGTGCCATCAGTGGCTTTGGGACTAGCAAAGGAAGCACAGATACGCAGTATTTT. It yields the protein CAISGFGTSKGSTDTQYF.

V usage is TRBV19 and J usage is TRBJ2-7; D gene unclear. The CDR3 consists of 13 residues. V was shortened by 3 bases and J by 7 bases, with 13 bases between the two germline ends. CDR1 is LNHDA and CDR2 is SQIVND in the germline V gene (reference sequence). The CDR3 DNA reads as TGTGCCAGTAGTATGGCCCTTTGGTGGGAGCAGTACTTC. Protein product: CASSMALWWEQYF.

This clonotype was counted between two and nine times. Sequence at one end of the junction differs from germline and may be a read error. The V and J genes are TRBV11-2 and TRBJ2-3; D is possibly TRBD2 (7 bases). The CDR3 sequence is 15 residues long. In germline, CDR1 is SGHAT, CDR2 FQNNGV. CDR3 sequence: CASSLAPGGTYTQYF. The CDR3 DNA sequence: TGTGCCAGCAGCTTAGCACCGGGGGGCACATATACGCAGTATTTT.

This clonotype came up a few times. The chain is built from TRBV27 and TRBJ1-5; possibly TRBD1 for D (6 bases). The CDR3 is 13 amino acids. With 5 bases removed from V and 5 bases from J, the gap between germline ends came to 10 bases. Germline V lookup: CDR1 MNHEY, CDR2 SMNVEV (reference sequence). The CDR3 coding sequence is TGTGCCAGCAGTAGGGGGGACTATCAGCCCCAGCATTTT. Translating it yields CASSRGDYQPQHF.

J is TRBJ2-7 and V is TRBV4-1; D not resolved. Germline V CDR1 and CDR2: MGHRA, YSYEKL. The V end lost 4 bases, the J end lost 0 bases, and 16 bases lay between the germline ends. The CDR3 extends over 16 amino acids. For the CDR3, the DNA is TGCGCCAGCAGCCTAAGCCCAGGATCGAGCTCCTACGAGCAGTACTTC. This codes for CASSLSPGSSSYEQYF.

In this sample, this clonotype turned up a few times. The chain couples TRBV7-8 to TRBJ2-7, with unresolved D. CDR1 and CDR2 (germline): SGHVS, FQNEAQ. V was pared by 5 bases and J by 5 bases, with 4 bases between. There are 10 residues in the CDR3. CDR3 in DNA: TGTGCCAGCAGCGGGGACGAGCAGTACTTC. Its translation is CASSGDEQYF. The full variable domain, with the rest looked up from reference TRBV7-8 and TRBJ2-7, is GAGVSQSPRYKVAKRGQDVALRCDPISGHVSLFWYQQALGQGPEFLTYFQNEAQLDKSGLPSDRFFAERPEGSVSTLKIQRTQQEDSAVYLCASSGDEQYFGPGTRLTVT.

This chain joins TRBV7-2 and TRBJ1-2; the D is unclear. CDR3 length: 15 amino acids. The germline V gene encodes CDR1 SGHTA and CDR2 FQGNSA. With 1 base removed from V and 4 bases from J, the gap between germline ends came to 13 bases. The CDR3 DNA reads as TGTGCCAGCAGCTTAGAGGTCCAGCGGGCCTATGGCTACACCTTC. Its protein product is CASSLEVQRAYGYTF.

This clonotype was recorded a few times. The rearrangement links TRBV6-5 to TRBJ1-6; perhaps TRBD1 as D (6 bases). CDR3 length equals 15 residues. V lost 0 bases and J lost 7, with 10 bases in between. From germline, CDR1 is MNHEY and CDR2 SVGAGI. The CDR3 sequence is CASSYSQGSNSPLHF. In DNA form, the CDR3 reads TGTGCCAGCAGTTACTCGCAGGGGTCCAATTCACCCCTCCACTTT.

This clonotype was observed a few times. The CDR3 nucleotides read TGTGCCAGCAGCAAGACTAGCGGAAGGTTCTACAATGAGCAGTTCTTC. The encoded protein is CASSKTSGRFYNEQFF. This chain links TRBV28 with TRBJ2-1; 9 nucleotides line up with TRBD2. The CDR3 is made up of 16 amino acids. Trimming took 6 bases from V and 3 from J; bases not matched to a gene: 9. Per germline, CDR1 MDHEN and CDR2 SYDVKM.

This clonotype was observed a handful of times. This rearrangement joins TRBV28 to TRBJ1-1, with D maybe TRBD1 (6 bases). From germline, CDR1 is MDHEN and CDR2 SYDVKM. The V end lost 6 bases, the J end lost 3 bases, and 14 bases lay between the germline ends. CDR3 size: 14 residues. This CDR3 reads CASSAQGRDTEAFF. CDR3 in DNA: TGTGCCAGCAGCGCACAGGGTAGGGACACTGAAGCTTTCTTT.

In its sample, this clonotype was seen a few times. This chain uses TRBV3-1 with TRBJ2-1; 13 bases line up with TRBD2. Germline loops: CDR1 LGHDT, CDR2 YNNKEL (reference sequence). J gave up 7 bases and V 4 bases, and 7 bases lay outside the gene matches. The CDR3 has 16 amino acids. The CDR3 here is CASSRRTSGGLNEQFF. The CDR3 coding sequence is TGTGCCAGCAGCCGGCGGACTAGCGGGGGATTAAATGAGCAGTTCTTC.